Included here is one T cell receptor (beta chain) sequence, with context. What this receptor recognizes is not known. Per-nucleotide qualities are absent, and no much larger clonotype sits a single base away. This sample was included in a study of CD8 T cells in Susac syndrome (dated by TCRdb to about 2019). The study in broad terms: Repertoire sequencing was used to test whether CD8+ T cell activation and differentiation in Susac syndrome was antigen driven. Clonality of the CD8+ T cell repertoire was compared between about a dozen healthy donors, approximately 14 Susac syndrome patients and roughly 16 multiple sclerosis patients. The paper's findings and limits, for the study overall: The TCR sequencing and HLA analysis was acknowledged to have included a relatively small number of individuals.

The CDR3 spans 15 residues, from the cysteine through the phenylalanine. Solely the CDR3 DNA is kept, with 45 bases framed from the first base. Relative to germline, V is missing 6 bases and J is missing 3 bases, with 6 bases of the junction outside any gene match. Peripheral blood CD8+ and CD4+ T cells from healthy donors, Susac syndrome patients and multiple sclerosis patients were profiled using high-throughput TCR beta sequencing. The multiple sclerosis controls were treatment-naive patients whose relapsing-remitting disease, either stable or active, fulfilled the revised McDonald criteria. CD8+ TEMRA cells were enriched by FACS, while bulk CD8+ and CD4+ T cells were purified by magnetic negative isolation. Blood was collected in EDTA tubes and processed within 24 hours, with PBMCs isolated through density gradient centrifugation. PBMCs intended for TCR sequencing were cryopreserved in liquid nitrogen and thawed later in a water bath at 37 degrees C. The sorted or isolated CD4+, CD8+ and CD8+ TEMRA cells had a purity of 90% or higher.

RNA was extracted with the RNeasy kit and roughly 0.45 to 1 ug was reverse transcribed using random hexamers. TCR beta CDR3 regions were amplified with the immunoSEQ multiplex PCR assay covering 54 Vbeta and 13 Jbeta segments. Bias from PCR amplification was corrected by using a synthetic template baseline for primer optimization and for computational correction. The study's processing was this. Reads were annotated to V, D and J genes according to IMGT and were analyzed with immunoSEQ Analyzer, with only productive sequences retained. To calculate clonality, Shannon entropy was normalized by log2 of the number of productive unique sequences and then subtracted from one. For each patient and control, public and private clones were evaluated within the 100 most prevalent clones. Clones were defined as Susac-specific if absent from the healthy and MS cohorts, from 1052 published viral clones and from other ImmuneACCESS disease sequences. TCRdb reran the public reads through fastp at Q25 and MiXCR, keeping productive beta chains. Records with the same CDR3 protein are collapsed into one entry carrying the most frequent genes and DNA. The V and J calls were not made by the authors but by TCRdb's processing. The sample yields about 300,000 distinct CDR3 sequences; about 82% were counted once. The ten largest clones represent approximately 0.2% of the sample.

The chain couples TRBV12-3 or TRBV12-4 to TRBJ2-1; a stretch of 9 junction bases matches TRBD1. Input material: CD8+ T cells from PBMCs. The source is a human donor with multiple sclerosis. The DNA sequence reads TGTGCCAGCAGCTCCGGGACAGGGCACTACAATGAGCAGTTCTTC. The resulting protein is CASSSGTGHYNEQFF.